The 3 T cell receptor beta chains below all came from one sample that was sequenced in a study of T-cell reconstitution after alpha-beta-depleted transplantation in children. Unique molecular identifiers were incorporated into the prepared TCRbeta library. MiXCR, applied by TCRdb to the PCR reads, yields one record per CDR3 protein. Of about 400,000 distinct CDR3 sequences in the sample, roughly 20% were seen once. Sequencing used PBMCs from the stem cell graft donor, obtained from the stem cell graft. These receptors originate from a human donor who donated a stem cell graft to a child with acute myeloid leukemia.

This chain links TRBV24-1 with TRBJ2-2; 9 bases fit TRBD1. CDR3 size: 18 residues. V was clipped by 3 bases and J by 1 base; unmatched bases: 8. CDR1 is KGHDR, CDR2 SFDVKD, per germline. CDR3 DNA: TGTGCCACCAGTGATATTGGTCGGGACAGGGAGAACACCGGGGAGCTGTTTTTT. Translation: CATSDIGRDRENTGELFF.

This clonotype was seen more than once but under ten times. This chain links TRBV6-1 with TRBJ2-2; unclear D gene. V lost 2 bases, J lost 1 base, and 5 bases lay in between. The CDR3 has 14 amino acids. Per germline, CDR1 MNHNS and CDR2 SASEGT. In DNA, the CDR3 is TGTGCCAGCAGTGAACGGGTGAACACCGGGGAGCTGTTTTTT. This sequence encodes CASSERVNTGELFF.

The chain links TRBV28 to TRBJ2-1; D is unresolved. CDR3 length: 15 residues. Trimming took 5 bases from V and 0 from J, leaving 11 bases between them. The V gene's germline CDR1 is MDHEN and CDR2 SYDVKM. This CDR3 is CASSVRQPSYNEQFF. CDR3 DNA: TGTGCCAGCAGTGTCCGACAACCCTCCTACAATGAGCAGTTCTTC.